What follows are 24 T cell receptor beta chains derived from one specimen sequenced in a study of blood T cell repertoires in COVID-19. The data were produced by immunoSEQ multiplex PCR, yet TCRdb's version contains in-frame clones alone and is incomplete. The sample has roughly 200,000 clones, about nine tenths seen once. Source material: PBMCs or T cells enriched from blood (not recorded which). These receptors came from a man under 40 who had recovered from COVID-19.

The chain uses TRBV28 and TRBJ2-5; D perhaps matches TRBD2 (6 bases). Germline lookup yields CDR1 MDHEN and CDR2 SYDVKM. V was clipped by 1 base and J by 3 bases, with 9 bases between them. The CDR3 spans 14 residues. In DNA, the CDR3 is TGTGCCAGCAGTTTATTTGGCGGGAAAGAGACCCAGTACTTC. Translation gives CASSLFGGKETQYF.

V usage is TRBV19 and J usage is TRBJ2-3, with 8 nucleotides matching TRBD2. Trimming removed 1 base from V and 4 bases from J; junction bases left unmatched: 4. Germline V gives CDR1 LNHDA, CDR2 SQIVND (reference sequence). The length of the CDR3 is 15 residues. The CDR3 loop is CASSIGTSSSDTQYF. The CDR3 DNA reads TGTGCCAGTAGTATAGGGACTAGCTCGTCAGATACGCAGTATTTT.

The chain is built from TRBV19 and TRBJ2-3; 8 nucleotides line up with TRBD2. The CDR3 covers 15 residues. V trimming: 2 bases; J trimming: 2 bases; junction bases outside the gene matches: 3. The germline V gene has CDR1 LNHDA and CDR2 SQIVND (reference sequence). The chain's CDR3 is CASSISGGHTDTQYF. DNA of the CDR3: TGTGCCAGTAGTATAAGCGGGGGTCACACAGATACGCAGTATTTT. The full variable domain, rest sourced from reference TRBV19 and TRBJ2-3, is DGGITQSPKYLFRKEGQNVTLSCEQNLNHDAMYWYRQDPGQGLRLIYYSQIVNDFQKGDIAEGYSVSREKKESFPLTVTSAQKNPTAFYLCASSISGGHTDTQYFGPGTRLTVL.

The rearrangement links TRBV9 to TRBJ2-1; 7 nucleotides agree with TRBD2. The germline V gene encodes CDR1 SGDLS and CDR2 YYNGEE. Trimming cost V 3 bases and J 8 bases; bases outside gene matches: 20. CDR3 length: 18 residues. This CDR3 reads CASSAPTRGRGYEDEQFF. The CDR3 nucleotides are TGTGCCAGCAGCGCGCCGACCCGTGGGAGGGGTTATGAGGATGAGCAGTTCTTC.

The V call is TRBV11-2, the J call TRBJ1-4, with TRBD1 as a possible D gene (5 bases). This CDR3 has 14 residues. Trimming stripped 5 bases from V and 8 bases from J, with 15 bases between. CDR1 and CDR2 from the germline V gene are SGHAT and FQNNGV. CDR3 sequence: CASSPGGGGEKLFF. DNA for the CDR3: TGTGCCAGCAGCCCCGGGGGGGGTGGGGAAAAACTGTTTTTT.

The V call is TRBV5-4, the J call TRBJ1-1; D is ambiguous. The V end lost 0 bases, the J end lost 7 bases, and 4 bases lay between the germline ends. The CDR3 is 11 residues long. Germline CDR1 reads SGHNT; CDR2 reads YYREEE (reference sequence). CDR3 DNA: TGTGCCAGCAGCTTGGGGAGTGAAGCTTTCTTT. Translating gives CASSLGSEAFF.

This clone was observed a single time. The chain carries TRBV9 and TRBJ1-5; D not resolved. Trimming cost V 4 bases and J 3 bases, with 11 bases left between them. The CDR3 runs to 14 residues. The V gene's germline CDR1 is SGDLS and CDR2 YYNGEE. The CDR3 region is CASSPRGDNQPQHF. The CDR3 DNA follows: TGTGCCAGCAGCCCCCGGGGTGACAATCAGCCCCAGCATTTT.

This sequence joins TRBV7-9 and TRBJ2-5; tentative D call: TRBD2 (7 bases). V gave up 1 base and J gave up 4 bases, with 13 bases separating them. Germline lookup yields CDR1 SEHNR and CDR2 FQNEAQ (reference sequence). The CDR3 has 15 residues. As DNA, the CDR3 is TGTGCCAGCAGCTTAGTCTTGGCGGGGGCAGAGACCCAGTACTTC. It encodes CASSLVLAGAETQYF.

The chain recombines TRBV11-2 with TRBJ1-1; perhaps TRBD1 as D (5 bases). V shed 1 base and J shed 3 bases, with 18 bases lying between them. The germline V gene has CDR1 SGHAT and CDR2 FQNNGV. The CDR3 covers 17 residues. CDR3 sequence: CASSLGAAGLPHTEAFF. In DNA, the CDR3 is TGTGCCAGCAGCTTAGGGGCAGCGGGACTACCCCACACTGAAGCTTTCTTT.

The sample holds one count of this clone. This sequence joins TRBV9 and TRBJ2-1; 10 nucleotides align to TRBD2. V lost 3 bases to trimming and J lost 4 bases; unmatched junction nucleotides: 7. The CDR3 is 16 amino acids. From germline, CDR1 is SGDLS and CDR2 YYNGEE. CDR3 residues: CASSEIAGGSYNEQFF. DNA of the CDR3: TGTGCCAGCAGCGAGATAGCGGGAGGTAGTTACAATGAGCAGTTCTTC.

This clone appeared once. The rearrangement joins TRBV5-4 to TRBJ2-1; 10 bases map to TRBD2. CDR3 length equals 15 residues. After removal of 1 base from V and 7 bases from J, the junction contained 5 bases not matched to a gene. The V gene's germline CDR1 is SGHNT and CDR2 YYREEE (reference sequence). This CDR3 is CASSLPSGSINEQFF. The CDR3 region has the DNA TGTGCCAGCAGCTTGCCTAGCGGGAGTATAAATGAGCAGTTCTTC.

The V call is TRBV27, the J call TRBJ2-7; D may be TRBD2 (5 bases). CDR1 and CDR2 from the germline V gene are MNHEY and SMNVEV (reference sequence). This CDR3 has 13 residues. Trimming took off 8 bases at V and 1 base at J, with 12 bases between the two ends. CDR3 DNA sequence: TGTGCCAGCGCCCTCGGACTTTCCTACGAGCAGTACTTC. Translated: CASALGLSYEQYF.

V gene TRBV3-1 (or the pseudogene TRBV3-2) combines with J gene TRBJ1-6, with 8 bases aligning to TRBD1. The germline V gene encodes CDR1 LGHDT and CDR2 YNNKEL (reference sequence). The CDR3 is 17 amino acids. V lost 4 bases and J lost 8; bases outside the gene matches: 13. CDR3 bases: TGTGCCAGCAGCCTTTTACAGGGGGTCTTATTAGATTCACCCCTCCACTTT. Translating gives CASSLLQGVLLDSPLHF.

This rearrangement joins TRBV18 to TRBJ2-7, with 9 bases that match TRBD2. CDR3 size: 15 residues. CDR1 KGHSH and CDR2 LQKENI come from the germline V gene. V trimming: 2 bases; J trimming: 0 bases; junction bases outside the gene matches: 2. The CDR3 DNA reads as TGTGCCAGCTCACCAGGACTAGCGAACTCCTACGAGCAGTACTTC. It codes for CASSPGLANSYEQYF.

V usage is TRBV11-2 and J usage is TRBJ1-4; 9 bases fit TRBD1. V was clipped by 7 bases and J by 7 bases; unmatched bases: 4. The CDR3 sequence is 13 residues long. Germline assignment: CDR1 SGHAT and CDR2 FQNNGV. The CDR3 spells CASTDRGSEKLFF. CDR3 DNA: TGTGCCAGCACGGACAGGGGAAGTGAAAAACTGTTTTTT.

V usage is TRBV24-1 and J usage is TRBJ1-5; the D gene is possibly TRBD1 (6 bases). V lost 3 bases to trimming and J lost 6 bases, with 14 bases between them. The germline V gene has CDR1 KGHDR and CDR2 SFDVKD. The CDR3 loop spans 15 amino acids. In nucleotides, the CDR3 is TGTGCCACCAGTGATCCGAACAGGGTAGGTCAGCCCCAGCATTTT. Protein sequence: CATSDPNRVGQPQHF.

V gene TRBV25-1 combines with J gene TRBJ1-1; TRBD1 agrees at 9 bases. The CDR3 sequence is 14 residues long. From germline, CDR1 is MGHDK and CDR2 SYGVNS. V dropped 5 bases and J dropped 4; count of bases not matched to a gene: 5. This chain's CDR3 is CASSPDRGTTEAFF. The CDR3 DNA reads as TGTGCCAGCAGTCCCGACAGGGGGACCACTGAAGCTTTCTTT. The entire variable domain, with the rest obtained from reference TRBV25-1 and TRBJ1-1, is as follows: EADIYQTPRYLVIGTGKKITLECSQTMGHDKMYWYQQDPGMELHLIHYSYGVNSTEKGDLSSESTVSRIRTEHFPLTLESARPSHTSQYLCASSPDRGTTEAFFGQGTRLTVV.

The chain employs TRBV6-1 and TRBJ1-5; the D gene is possibly TRBD1 (5 bases). This CDR3 is built from 14 residues. Germline V CDR1 and CDR2: MNHNS, SASEGT. V lost 3 bases and J 6 bases, leaving 12 bases between the germline ends. CDR3: CASSDTRGSQPQHF. CDR3 in DNA: TGTGCCAGCAGTGACACAAGGGGCAGTCAGCCCCAGCATTTT.

The chain employs TRBV30 and TRBJ1-5; no firm D call. Germline V gives CDR1 GTSNPN, CDR2 SVGIG (reference sequence). Trimming pared 2 bases from V and 1 base from J, leaving 12 bases between. The CDR3 runs 15 residues. As DNA, the CDR3 is TGTGCCTGGAGTACCGACGGGAAGAGCAATCAGCCCCAGCATTTT. Translating it yields CAWSTDGKSNQPQHF.

This clone has a handful of counts. The chain links TRBV9 to TRBJ1-5; D perhaps matches TRBD1 (6 bases). From germline, CDR1 is SGDLS and CDR2 YYNGEE. Trimming shortened V by 7 bases and J by 9 bases, and 20 bases separated the two germline ends. The CDR3 spans 14 residues. The CDR3, as DNA: TGTGCCAGCTTTTACAGGGTAAGGGATCGGCCCCAGCATTTT. Translating it yields CASFYRVRDRPQHF.

This sequence joins TRBV11-2 and TRBJ1-2, with 7 bases lining up with TRBD1. CDR3 length equals 15 residues. V dropped 4 bases and J dropped 7; count of bases not matched to a gene: 12. Looked up from germline, CDR1 is SGHAT and CDR2 is FQNNGV. CDR3 in amino acids: CASSYFEGAISGYTF. The CDR3 DNA is TGTGCCAGCAGCTACTTCGAGGGGGCGATAAGTGGCTACACCTTC.

The chain has TRBV10-3 and TRBJ2-7; possible D gene TRBD1, 6 bases. CDR1 and CDR2 (germline): ENHRY, SYGVKD. The length of the CDR3 is 14 residues. V gave up 4 bases and J gave up 1 base, with 11 bases separating them. CDR3 sequence (DNA): TGTGCCATCAGTGCTAGGACAGAGTCCTACGAGCAGTACTTC. Amino acid sequence: CAISARTESYEQYF.

The chain combines TRBV7-2 with TRBJ2-2; D is possibly TRBD1 (5 bases). CDR3 length: 14 amino acids. Trimming left V 5 bases short and J 4 bases short, with 11 bases between. The germline V gene encodes CDR1 SGHTA and CDR2 FQGNSA. The CDR3 region is CASSSRQSTGELFF. CDR3 in DNA: TGTGCCAGCAGCAGTAGACAGAGCACCGGGGAGCTGTTTTTT.

The rearrangement uses TRBV19 and TRBJ2-7, with D perhaps matching TRBD2 (5 bases). Germline loops: CDR1 LNHDA, CDR2 SQIVND (reference sequence). CDR3 length: 14 amino acids. The V gene lost 6 bases and the J gene lost 6 bases, with 18 bases spanning the gap. The CDR3 nucleotides are TGTGCCAGTAGCACAAGCGGCGGGTTTGGCGAGCAGTACTTC. Translated: CASSTSGGFGEQYF.